Only a few counts were recorded for the clone carrying this T cell receptor (beta chain). The data were produced by immunoSEQ multiplex PCR, yet TCRdb's version contains in-frame clones alone and is incomplete. The data hold approximately 270,000 clones, with roughly 86% observed a single time. This record comes from a study of blood T cell repertoires in COVID-19. In germline, CDR1 is KGHSH, CDR2 LQKENI. The ends were cut back, 0 bases at V and 0 bases at J, with 9 bases in the middle. This CDR3 is built from 16 residues. Sequencing was performed on peripheral blood. This sequence originates from a man aged 40-50 years with active or convalescent COVID-19. The rearrangement uses TRBV18 and TRBJ1-5, with D hard to call. CDR3 in DNA: TGTGCCAGCTCACCACCGGCTCAGTATAGCAATCAGCCCCAGCATTTT. Residues: CASSPPAQYSNQPQHF.